The present T cell receptor beta chain was sequenced within a study of metastatic and nonmetastatic thyroid tumors. Patients had received no treatment of any kind before thyroid surgery. TCRdb re-analyzed the PCR reads through MiXCR. Among about 36,000 clones listed, roughly 20% were seen once. CDR1 is KGHDR and CDR2 is SFDVKD in the germline V gene. The CDR3 is 16 residues long. This clone showed up just a few times. Relative to the germline gene, one junction end is altered; a read error may explain this. This chain joins TRBV24-1 and TRBJ1-6, with 7 bases lining up with TRBD1. This TCR came from a female donor with papillary thyroid cancer or a benign thyroid nodule (not recorded which). Some clones in this sample may be carry-over from other donors' samples. The sequenced sample was blood. DNA of the CDR3: TGTGCCACCCTGCCCACCCAGGGACAGAATAATTCACCCCACCACTTT. Its translation is CATLPTQGQNNSPHHF.